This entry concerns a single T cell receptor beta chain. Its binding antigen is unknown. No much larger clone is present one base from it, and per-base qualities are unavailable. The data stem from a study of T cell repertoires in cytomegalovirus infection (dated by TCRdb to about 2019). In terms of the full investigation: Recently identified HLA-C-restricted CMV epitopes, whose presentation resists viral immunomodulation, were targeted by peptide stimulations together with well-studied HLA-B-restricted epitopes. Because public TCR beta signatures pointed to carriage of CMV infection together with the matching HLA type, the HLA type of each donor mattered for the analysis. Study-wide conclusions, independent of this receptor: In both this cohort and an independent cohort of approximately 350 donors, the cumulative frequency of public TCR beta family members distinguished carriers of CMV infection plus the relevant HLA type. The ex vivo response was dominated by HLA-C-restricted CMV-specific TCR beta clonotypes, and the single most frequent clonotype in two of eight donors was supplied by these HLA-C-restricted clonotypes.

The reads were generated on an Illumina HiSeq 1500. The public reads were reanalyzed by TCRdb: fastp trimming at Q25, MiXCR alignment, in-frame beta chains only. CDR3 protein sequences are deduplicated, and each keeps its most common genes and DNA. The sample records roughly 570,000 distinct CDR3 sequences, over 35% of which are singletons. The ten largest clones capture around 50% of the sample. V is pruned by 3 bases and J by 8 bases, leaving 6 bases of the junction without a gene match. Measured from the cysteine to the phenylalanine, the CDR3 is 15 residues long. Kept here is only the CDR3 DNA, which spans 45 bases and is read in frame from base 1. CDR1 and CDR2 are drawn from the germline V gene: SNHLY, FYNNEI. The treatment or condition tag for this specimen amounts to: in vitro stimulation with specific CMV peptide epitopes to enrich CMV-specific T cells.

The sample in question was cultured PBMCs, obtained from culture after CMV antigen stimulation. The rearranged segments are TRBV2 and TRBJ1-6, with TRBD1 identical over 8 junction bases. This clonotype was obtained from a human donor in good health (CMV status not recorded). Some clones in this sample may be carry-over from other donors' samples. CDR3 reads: CASSDRGRTDSPLHF. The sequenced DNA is TGTGCCAGCAGTGACAGGGGGCGGACTGATTCACCCCTCCACTTT.